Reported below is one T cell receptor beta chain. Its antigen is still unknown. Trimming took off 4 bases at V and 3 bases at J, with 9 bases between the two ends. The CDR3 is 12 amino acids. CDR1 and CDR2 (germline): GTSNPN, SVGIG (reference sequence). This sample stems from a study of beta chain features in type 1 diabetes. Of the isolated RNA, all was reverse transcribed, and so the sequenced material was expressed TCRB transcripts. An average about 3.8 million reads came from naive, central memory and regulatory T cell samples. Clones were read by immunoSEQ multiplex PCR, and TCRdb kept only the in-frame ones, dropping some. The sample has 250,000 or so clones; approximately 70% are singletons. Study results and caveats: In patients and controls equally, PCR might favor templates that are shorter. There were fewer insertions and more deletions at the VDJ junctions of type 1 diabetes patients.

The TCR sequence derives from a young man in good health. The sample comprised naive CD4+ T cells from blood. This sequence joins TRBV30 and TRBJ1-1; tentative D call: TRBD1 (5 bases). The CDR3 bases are TGTGCCTGGAATCAGGGTCACACTGAAGCTTTCTTT. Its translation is CAWNQGHTEAFF. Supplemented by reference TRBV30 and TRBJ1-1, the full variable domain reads SQTIHQWPATLVQPVGSPLSLECTVEGTSNPNLYWYRQAAGRGLQLLFYSVGIGQISSEVPQNLSASRPQDRQFILSSKKLLLSDSGFYLCAWNQGHTEAFFGQGTRLTVV.